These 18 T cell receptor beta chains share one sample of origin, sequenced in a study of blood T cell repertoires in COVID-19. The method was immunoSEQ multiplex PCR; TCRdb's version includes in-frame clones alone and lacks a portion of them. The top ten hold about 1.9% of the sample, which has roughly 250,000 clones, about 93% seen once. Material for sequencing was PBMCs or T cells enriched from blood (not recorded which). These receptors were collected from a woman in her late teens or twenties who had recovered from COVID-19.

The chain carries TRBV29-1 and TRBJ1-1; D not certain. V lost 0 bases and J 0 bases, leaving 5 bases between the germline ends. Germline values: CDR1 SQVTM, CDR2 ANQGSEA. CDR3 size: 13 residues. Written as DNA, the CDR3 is TGCAGCGTTGAAGACGGGTTGAACACTGAAGCTTTCTTT. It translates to CSVEDGLNTEAFF.

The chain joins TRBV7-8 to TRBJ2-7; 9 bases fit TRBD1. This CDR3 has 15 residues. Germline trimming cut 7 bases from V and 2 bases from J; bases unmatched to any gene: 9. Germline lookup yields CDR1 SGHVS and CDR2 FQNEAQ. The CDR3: CASTYKTGGPYEQYF. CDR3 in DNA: TGTGCCAGCACCTATAAGACAGGGGGGCCCTACGAGCAGTACTTC.

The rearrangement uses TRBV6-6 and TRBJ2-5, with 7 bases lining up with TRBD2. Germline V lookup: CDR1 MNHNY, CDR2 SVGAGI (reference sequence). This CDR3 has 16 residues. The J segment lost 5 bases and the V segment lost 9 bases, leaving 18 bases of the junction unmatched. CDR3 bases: TGTGCCAGTACGACCGGAGGGGCGGGAGCCGGGGAGACCCAGTACTTC. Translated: CASTTGGAGAGETQYF.

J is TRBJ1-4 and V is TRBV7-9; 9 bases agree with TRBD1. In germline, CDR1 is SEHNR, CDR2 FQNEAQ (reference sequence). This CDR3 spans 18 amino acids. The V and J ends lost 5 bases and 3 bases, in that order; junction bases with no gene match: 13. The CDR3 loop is CASSPKGDRAGANEKLFF. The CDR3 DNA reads TGTGCCAGCAGCCCCAAGGGGGACAGGGCCGGAGCTAATGAAAAACTGTTTTTT. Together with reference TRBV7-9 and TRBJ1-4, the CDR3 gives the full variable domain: DTGVSQNPRHKITKRGQNVTFRCDPISEHNRLYWYRQTLGQGPEFLTYFQNEAQLEKSRLLSDRFSAERPKGSFSTLEIQRTEQGDSAMYLCASSPKGDRAGANEKLFFGSGTQLSVL.

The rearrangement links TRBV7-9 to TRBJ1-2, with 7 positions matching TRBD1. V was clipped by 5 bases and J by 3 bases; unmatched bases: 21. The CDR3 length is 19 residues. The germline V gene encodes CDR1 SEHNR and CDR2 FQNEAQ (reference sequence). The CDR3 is CASSDTGAGQPRQDYGYTF. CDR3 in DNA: TGTGCCAGCAGCGACACCGGGGCGGGACAGCCCAGACAAGACTATGGCTACACCTTC.

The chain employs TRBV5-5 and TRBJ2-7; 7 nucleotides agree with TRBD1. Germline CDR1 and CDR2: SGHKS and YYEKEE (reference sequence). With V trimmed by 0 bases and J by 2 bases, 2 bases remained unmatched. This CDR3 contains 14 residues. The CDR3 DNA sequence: TGTGCCAGCAGCTTGGGCCAGGGGGCCTACGAGCAGTACTTC. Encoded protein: CASSLGQGAYEQYF.

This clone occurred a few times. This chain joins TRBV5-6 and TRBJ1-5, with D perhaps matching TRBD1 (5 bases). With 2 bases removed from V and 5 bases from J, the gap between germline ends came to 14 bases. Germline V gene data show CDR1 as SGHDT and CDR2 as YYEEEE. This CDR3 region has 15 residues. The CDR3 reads CASSFGGLRDQPQHF. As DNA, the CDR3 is TGTGCCAGCAGCTTTGGGGGGTTGCGCGATCAGCCCCAGCATTTT.

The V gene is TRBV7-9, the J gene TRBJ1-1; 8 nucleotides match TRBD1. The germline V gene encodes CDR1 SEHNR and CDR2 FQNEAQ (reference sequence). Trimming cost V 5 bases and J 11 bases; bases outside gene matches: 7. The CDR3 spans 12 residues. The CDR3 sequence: CASSPTGARAFF. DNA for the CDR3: TGTGCCAGCAGCCCGACAGGGGCACGGGCTTTCTTT.

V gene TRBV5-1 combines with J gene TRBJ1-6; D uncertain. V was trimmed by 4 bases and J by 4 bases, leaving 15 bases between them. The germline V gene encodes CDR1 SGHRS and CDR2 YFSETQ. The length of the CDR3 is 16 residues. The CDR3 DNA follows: TGCGCCAGCAGCCTCGGGAGAAACGCATATAATTCACCCCTCCACTTT. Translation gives CASSLGRNAYNSPLHF.

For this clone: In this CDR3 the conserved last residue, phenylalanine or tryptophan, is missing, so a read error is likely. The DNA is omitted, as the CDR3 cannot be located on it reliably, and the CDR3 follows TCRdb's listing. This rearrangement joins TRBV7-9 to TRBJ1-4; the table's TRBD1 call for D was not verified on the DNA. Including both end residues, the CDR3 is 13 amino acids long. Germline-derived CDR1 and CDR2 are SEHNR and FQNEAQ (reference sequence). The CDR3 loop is CASSPRTGVWTRL.

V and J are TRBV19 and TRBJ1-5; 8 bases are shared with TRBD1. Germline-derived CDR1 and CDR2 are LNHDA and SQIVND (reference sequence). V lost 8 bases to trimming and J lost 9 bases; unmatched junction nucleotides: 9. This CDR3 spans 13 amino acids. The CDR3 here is CASQQQGDPPQHF. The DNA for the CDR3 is TGTGCCAGTCAGCAACAGGGGGACCCGCCCCAGCATTTT.

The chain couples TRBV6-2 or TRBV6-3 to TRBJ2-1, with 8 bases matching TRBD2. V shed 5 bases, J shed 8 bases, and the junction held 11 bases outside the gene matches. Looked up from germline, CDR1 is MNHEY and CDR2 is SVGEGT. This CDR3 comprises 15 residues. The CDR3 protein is CASSAPGLGVHEQFF. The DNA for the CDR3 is TGTGCCAGCAGTGCCCCGGGACTAGGGGTCCATGAGCAGTTCTTC.

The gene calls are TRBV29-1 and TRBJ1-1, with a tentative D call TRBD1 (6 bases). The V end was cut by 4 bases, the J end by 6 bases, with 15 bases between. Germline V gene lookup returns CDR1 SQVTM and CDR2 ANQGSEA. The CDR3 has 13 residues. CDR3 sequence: CSVGRLGQPEAFF. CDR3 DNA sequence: TGCAGCGTTGGGCGGCTGGGACAACCTGAAGCTTTCTTT.

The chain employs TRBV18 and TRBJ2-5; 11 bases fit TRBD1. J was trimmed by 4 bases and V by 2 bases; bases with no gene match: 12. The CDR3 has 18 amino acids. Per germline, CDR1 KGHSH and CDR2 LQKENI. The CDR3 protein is CASSPIDVAGQGAETQYF. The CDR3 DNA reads TGTGCCAGCTCACCAATTGACGTGGCTGGACAGGGGGCAGAGACCCAGTACTTC.

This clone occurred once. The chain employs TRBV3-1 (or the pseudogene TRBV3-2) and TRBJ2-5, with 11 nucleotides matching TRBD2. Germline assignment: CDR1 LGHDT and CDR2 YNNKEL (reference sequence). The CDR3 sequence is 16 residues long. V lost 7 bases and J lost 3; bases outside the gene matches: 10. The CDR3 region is CASTYGLAGGKETQYF. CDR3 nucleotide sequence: TGTGCCAGCACCTACGGGCTAGCGGGAGGTAAAGAGACCCAGTACTTC.

The CDR3 DNA is TGTGCCAGTAGACTTTCGCGGGCCAAGGCTGCGAATCAGCCCCAGCATTTT. It yields the protein CASRLSRAKAANQPQHF. The chain couples TRBV19 to TRBJ1-5, with unresolved D. Trimming stripped 6 bases from V and 4 bases from J, with 22 bases between. Germline CDR1 and CDR2: LNHDA and SQIVND (reference sequence). This CDR3 contains 17 residues.

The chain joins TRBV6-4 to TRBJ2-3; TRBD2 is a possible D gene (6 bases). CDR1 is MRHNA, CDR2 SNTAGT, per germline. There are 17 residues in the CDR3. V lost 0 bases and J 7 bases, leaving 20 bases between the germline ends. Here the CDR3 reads CASSDSVARRRGNTQYF. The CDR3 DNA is TGTGCCAGCAGTGACTCCGTGGCACGCCGCCGGGGGAATACGCAGTATTTT.

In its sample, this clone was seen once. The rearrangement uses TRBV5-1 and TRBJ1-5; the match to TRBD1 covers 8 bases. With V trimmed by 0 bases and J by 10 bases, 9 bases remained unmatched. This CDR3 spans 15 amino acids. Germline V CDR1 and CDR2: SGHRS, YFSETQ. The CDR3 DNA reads TGCGCCAGCAGCTTGGTCGGACAGGGAAGCACCCCCCAGCATTTT. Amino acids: CASSLVGQGSTPQHF. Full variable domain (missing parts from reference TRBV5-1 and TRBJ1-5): KAGVTQTPRYLIKTRGQQVTLSCSPISGHRSVSWYQQTPGQGLQFLFEYFSETQRNKGNFPGRFSGRQFSNSRSEMNVSTLELGDSALYLCASSLVGQGSTPQHFGDGTRLSIL.